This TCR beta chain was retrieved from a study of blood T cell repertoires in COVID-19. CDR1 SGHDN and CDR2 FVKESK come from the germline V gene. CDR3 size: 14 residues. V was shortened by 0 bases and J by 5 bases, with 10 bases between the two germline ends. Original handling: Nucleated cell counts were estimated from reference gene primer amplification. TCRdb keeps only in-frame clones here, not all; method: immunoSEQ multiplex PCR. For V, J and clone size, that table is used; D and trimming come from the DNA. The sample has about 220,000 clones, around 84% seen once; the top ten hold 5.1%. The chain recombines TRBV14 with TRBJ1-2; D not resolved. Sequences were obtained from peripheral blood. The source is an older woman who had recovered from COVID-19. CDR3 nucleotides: TGTGCCAGCAGCCAAGAGGCAGGAATTTATGGCTACACCTTC. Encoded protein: CASSQEAGIYGYTF.